The 8 T cell receptor beta chains below were found in one sample sequenced in a study of OX40 agonist ivuxolimab in advanced cancers. The repertoire was sequenced with immunoSEQ multiplex PCR; TCRdb's copy has only in-frame clones and lacks some. The profile shows tens of thousands of clones, roughly nine tenths of them singletons. The material was CD4+ or CD8+ T cells sorted from blood, obtained in a trial of the OX40 agonist ivuxolimab. These receptors all come from an adult with an advanced solid tumor such as melanoma, head and neck, liver or kidney cancer.

The chain has TRBV11-2 and TRBJ2-7, with D perhaps matching TRBD1 (5 bases). V was clipped by 10 bases and J by 0 bases, with 13 bases between them. CDR3 size: 13 residues. CDR1 and CDR2 (germline): SGHAT, FQNNGV. CDR3 bases: TGTGCCACCAGTACAGGAATCTCCTACGAGCAGTACTTC. As protein: CATSTGISYEQYF.

The rearrangement links TRBV7-9 to TRBJ2-5; 8 positions match TRBD2. Germline loops: CDR1 SEHNR, CDR2 FQNEAQ (reference sequence). V gave up 5 bases and J gave up 5 bases; unmatched junction bases: 10. CDR3 size: 15 residues. Here the CDR3 DNA reads TGTGCCAGCAGCCCTGCCGGAGCGGGAGTCGAGACCCAGTACTTC. This sequence encodes CASSPAGAGVETQYF.

This clone has only one observation. CDR3 in DNA: TGTGCCAGCAGTTTAGTCGGGCTAGCCAAAAACATTCAGTACTTC. This gives the protein CASSLVGLAKNIQYF. This sequence joins TRBV28 and TRBJ2-4; D gene unclear. Germline V CDR1 and CDR2: MDHEN, SYDVKM. The length of the CDR3 is 15 residues. V gave up 2 bases and J gave up 0 bases, with 8 bases separating them. The variable domain in full, with the rest retrieved from reference TRBV28 and TRBJ2-4, is DVKVTQSSRYLVKRTGEKVFLECVQDMDHENMFWYRQDPGLGLRLIYFSYDVKMKEKGDIPEGYSVSREKKERFSLILESASTNQTSMYLCASSLVGLAKNIQYFGAGTRLSVL.

V and J are TRBV30 and TRBJ2-1, with D hard to call. Germline CDR1 reads GTSNPN; CDR2 reads SVGIG (reference sequence). There are 16 residues in the CDR3. V was cut by 0 bases and J by 5 bases, with 17 bases left in between. The CDR3 reads CAWSVMGISLNNEQFF. CDR3 nucleotides: TGTGCCTGGAGTGTAATGGGGATCTCCTTAAACAATGAGCAGTTCTTC.

V usage is TRBV5-1 and J usage is TRBJ2-7, with TRBD1 matching over 9 bases. The J segment lost 6 bases and the V segment lost 0 bases, leaving 7 bases of the junction unmatched. The germline V gene encodes CDR1 SGHRS and CDR2 YFSETQ. The CDR3 contains 15 residues. The CDR3 nucleotides are TGCGCCAGCAGCTTGGAGGGGACAGGGAGACCCGAGCAGTACTTC. This encodes CASSLEGTGRPEQYF.

This CDR3 reads CSVEGTSGGDSDTQYF. CDR3 nucleotide sequence: TGCAGCGTTGAGGGGACTAGCGGGGGTGATTCAGATACGCAGTATTTT. The chain joins TRBV29-1 to TRBJ2-3; 14 bases fit TRBD2. The germline V gene encodes CDR1 SQVTM and CDR2 ANQGSEA. This CDR3 is 16 amino acids long. Trimming removed 3 bases from V and 4 bases from J; junction bases left unmatched: 6.

The chain links TRBV7-2 to TRBJ2-1; 10 nucleotides line up with TRBD2. Germline-derived CDR1 and CDR2 are SGHTA and FQGNSA. The CDR3 is made up of 16 amino acids. With V trimmed by 5 bases and J by 4 bases, 8 bases remained unmatched. CDR3 loop: CASSDLLAGLYNEQFF. CDR3 DNA sequence: TGTGCCAGCAGCGATCTACTAGCGGGACTGTACAATGAGCAGTTCTTC.

This chain joins TRBV4-1 and TRBJ1-1; D remains unclear. Germline V gene sequence: CDR1 MGHRA, CDR2 YSYEKL. The CDR3 is 12 residues long. Trimming cost V 1 base and J 8 bases, with 8 bases left between them. The CDR3 loop reads CASSQAAGEAFF. The CDR3 nucleotides read TGCGCCAGCAGCCAAGCGGCAGGAGAAGCTTTCTTT.